Presented here are 22 T cell receptor beta chains from one specimen sequenced in a study of radiation and T cells in renal cell carcinoma. Indicated time point: blood 2 weeks post-SBRT. This sample's treatment: 15 Gy SBRT to primary tumor, nephrectomy 4 weeks later. Assay: immunoSEQ multiplex PCR; the TCRdb copy retains only in-frame clones and omits some. The sample holds about 130,000 clones, 88% seen once. Sequenced here: blood, sampled from a patient whose treatment included radiotherapy and nephrectomy. These receptors were obtained from a woman in her 70s with renal cell carcinoma.

The V gene is TRBV19, the J gene TRBJ2-2, with 9 bases aligning to TRBD2. The V segment lost 4 bases and the J segment 4 bases; nucleotides outside the gene matches: 4. Germline CDR1 and CDR2: LNHDA and SQIVND (reference sequence). The CDR3 has 15 residues. The CDR3 DNA reads TGTGCCAGTAGTACGAGGCGGGGGGGCACCGGGGAGCTGTTTTTT. This codes for CASSTRRGGTGELFF.

The V and J genes are TRBV6-1 and TRBJ1-1; no definite D call. This CDR3 region has 14 residues. The V end lost 2 bases, the J end lost 11 bases, and 18 bases lay between the germline ends. The germline gives CDR1 MNHNS, CDR2 SASEGT. The CDR3 DNA reads TGTGCCAGCAGTGAACAAGGACCTTCTCTCCGGGCTTTCTTT. Translated, it gives CASSEQGPSLRAFF.

This clone came up a few times. The rearrangement links TRBV9 to TRBJ1-5, with TRBD1 matching 7 bases. Germline CDR1 reads SGDLS; CDR2 reads YYNGEE. V lost 0 bases, J lost 3 bases, and 3 bases stayed unmatched. CDR3 length equals 15 residues. The CDR3 sequence is CASSVGTGFNQPQHF. In DNA, the CDR3 is TGTGCCAGCAGCGTAGGGACAGGATTCAATCAGCCCCAGCATTTT.

The CDR3 spells CASGTTGGIAYNEQFF. CDR3 coding DNA: TGCGCCAGCGGAACGACGGGGGGGATCGCCTACAATGAGCAGTTCTTC. V gene TRBV5-1 combines with J gene TRBJ2-1; TRBD2 aligns across 8 bases. The CDR3 runs 16 residues. The V gene's germline CDR1 is SGHRS and CDR2 YFSETQ. With 7 bases clipped from V and 2 bases from J, the junction kept 11 bases outside the gene matches.

The chain has TRBV6-5 and TRBJ1-2, with TRBD1 as a possible D gene (5 bases). Trimming shortened V by 6 bases and J by 6 bases, and 11 bases separated the two germline ends. The CDR3 contains 12 residues. CDR1 MNHEY and CDR2 SVGAGI come from the germline V gene. The CDR3, as DNA: TGTGCCAGCAGGGTGGTGGGGGATGGCTACACCTTC. The encoded protein is CASRVVGDGYTF.

The rearrangement uses TRBV7-2 and TRBJ2-7; D is possibly TRBD1 (6 bases). Per germline, CDR1 SGHTA and CDR2 FQGNSA. V dropped 6 bases and J dropped 2 bases, with 14 bases sitting between them. CDR3 length: 14 amino acids. The CDR3, as DNA: TGTGCCAGCAGGCGACAGGCGCCCACCTACGAGCAGTACTTC. It specifies CASRRQAPTYEQYF.

V gene TRBV27 combines with J gene TRBJ1-1; 8 bases are shared with TRBD1. This CDR3 region has 19 residues. Germline-derived CDR1 and CDR2 are MNHEY and SMNVEV (reference sequence). V shed 6 bases and J 0 bases; nucleotides not matched to a gene: 18. CDR3 sequence: CASRRTKRTGGGLNTEAFF. CDR3 bases: TGTGCCAGCAGGCGTACCAAACGCACAGGGGGAGGGTTGAACACTGAAGCTTTCTTT.

The rearrangement uses TRBV7-2 and TRBJ2-3, with unresolved D. V was shortened by 2 bases and J by 2 bases, with 5 bases between the two germline ends. CDR3 length: 13 amino acids. From germline, CDR1 is SGHTA and CDR2 FQGNSA. The CDR3 protein is CASSLQVTDTQYF. The CDR3 DNA reads TGTGCCAGCAGCTTACAGGTCACAGATACGCAGTATTTT. Filled out from reference TRBV7-2 and TRBJ2-3, the complete variable domain reads GAGVSQSPSNKVTEKGKDVELRCDPISGHTALYWYRQSLGQGLEFLIYFQGNSAPDKSGLPSDRFSAERTGGSVSTLTIQRTQQEDSAVYLCASSLQVTDTQYFGPGTRLTVL.

This chain joins TRBV28 and TRBJ2-5, with 7 bases that match TRBD2. The CDR3 length is 13 residues. Germline V CDR1 and CDR2: MDHEN, SYDVKM. V shed 5 bases and J 13 bases; nucleotides not matched to a gene: 13. The DNA of the CDR3 is TGTGCCAGCAGTGCCCCCTCACGCAGCGGGGCGTACTTC. Protein product: CASSAPSRSGAYF.

The rearrangement joins TRBV30 to TRBJ1-3; D uncertain. V lost 0 bases, J lost 0 bases, and 9 bases lay in between. This CDR3 region has 15 residues. Looked up from germline, CDR1 is GTSNPN and CDR2 is SVGIG (reference sequence). The CDR3 is CAWSVRRGSGNTIYF. The CDR3 DNA follows: TGTGCCTGGAGTGTACGGAGAGGCTCTGGAAACACCATATATTTT. The whole variable domain, remainder taken from reference TRBV30 and TRBJ1-3, is SQTIHQWPATLVQPVGSPLSLECTVEGTSNPNLYWYRQAAGRGLQLLFYSVGIGQISSEVPQNLSASRPQDRQFILSSKKLLLSDSGFYLCAWSVRRGSGNTIYFGEGSWLTVV.

This clone was detected once. The chain's CDR3 is CASSLAMTANTEAFF. The CDR3 DNA reads TGCGCCAGCAGCTTGGCCATGACAGCGAACACTGAAGCTTTCTTT. V is TRBV5-1 and J is TRBJ1-1, with a tentative D call TRBD1 (5 bases). V lost 0 bases and J 1 base, leaving 10 bases between the germline ends. The germline V gene encodes CDR1 SGHRS and CDR2 YFSETQ. The CDR3 sequence is 15 residues long. Looking up the rest from reference TRBV5-1 and TRBJ1-1 gives the full variable domain: KAGVTQTPRYLIKTRGQQVTLSCSPISGHRSVSWYQQTPGQGLQFLFEYFSETQRNKGNFPGRFSGRQFSNSRSEMNVSTLELGDSALYLCASSLAMTANTEAFFGQGTRLTVV.

This rearrangement joins TRBV7-2 to TRBJ2-5, with 8 bases identical to TRBD2. CDR3 size: 12 residues. Germline V gene lookup returns CDR1 SGHTA and CDR2 FQGNSA. V lost 8 bases, J lost 5 bases, and 4 bases stayed unmatched. The CDR3 DNA follows: TGTGCCAGCTCCTCTAGCGGGGAGACCCAGTACTTC. Translating gives CASSSSGETQYF.

This sequence joins TRBV12-5 and TRBJ1-1; D remains ambiguous. The V gene lost 5 bases and the J gene lost 6 bases, with 22 bases spanning the gap. Germline CDR1 LGHNT, CDR2 FRNRAP. This CDR3 region has 16 residues. The CDR3 region is CASGPARGIRRSEAFF. The CDR3 region has the DNA TGTGCTAGTGGTCCCGCCCGGGGTATACGCCGGTCTGAAGCTTTCTTT. Drawing the rest from reference TRBV12-5 and TRBJ1-1, the complete variable domain is DARVTQTPRHKVTEMGQEVTMRCQPILGHNTVFWYRQTMMQGLELLAYFRNRAPLDDSGMPKDRFSAEMPDATLATLKIQPSEPRDSAVYFCASGPARGIRRSEAFFGQGTRLTVV.

Here the CDR3 reads CASSRSPDGYEQYF. The DNA for the CDR3 is TGCGCCAGCAGCCGCAGCCCGGACGGCTACGAGCAGTACTTC. The rearrangement links TRBV5-1 to TRBJ2-7; D unresolved. Germline V lookup: CDR1 SGHRS, CDR2 YFSETQ. Trimming took off 4 bases at V and 3 bases at J, with 14 bases between the two ends. The CDR3 contains 14 residues.

The V gene is TRBV28, the J gene TRBJ1-2; a weak D match, TRBD1 (5 bases). CDR1 MDHEN and CDR2 SYDVKM come from the germline V gene. The CDR3 sequence is 13 residues long. Between the trimmed V and J ends, which lost 1 base and 7 bases, there was a span of 10 bases. This chain's CDR3 is CASSLLGTAGYTF. CDR3 in DNA: TGTGCCAGCAGTTTATTAGGGACCGCTGGCTACACCTTC.

Points on this clone: One end of the junction is discordant with germline, which a read error may explain. The gene calls are TRBV7-7 and TRBJ2-3, with 9 positions matching TRBD1. This CDR3 is 13 amino acids long. Germline CDR1 reads SSHAT; CDR2 reads FNYEAQ (reference sequence). The CDR3 protein is CASSRQGVDTQYF. In nucleotides, the CDR3 is TGTGCTAGCAGCCGACAGGGGGTAGATACGCAGTATTTT.

This clone has just one count. The chain employs TRBV5-1 and TRBJ2-5; TRBD2 agrees at 12 bases. The V gene end was trimmed by 4 bases and the J gene end by 6 bases; junction bases not matched to a gene: 10. Germline CDR1 is SGHRS and CDR2 is YFSETQ. The CDR3 is made up of 16 amino acids. The CDR3 spells CASSLASGGASKTQYF. Here the CDR3 DNA reads TGCGCCAGCAGCCTGGCTAGCGGGGGGGCCTCTAAGACCCAGTACTTC.

The CDR3 sequence: CASSHPRQGTGELFF. The CDR3 bases are TGTGCCAGCAGCCATCCGAGACAGGGGACCGGGGAGCTGTTTTTT. J is TRBJ2-2 and V is TRBV6-5, with 8 bases that match TRBD1. With V trimmed by 6 bases and J by 5 bases, 8 bases remained unmatched. The CDR3 extends over 15 amino acids. CDR1 and CDR2 (germline): MNHEY, SVGAGI.

This clone turned up a few times. The J gene is TRBJ1-1, the V gene TRBV9; tentatively, D is TRBD1 (5 bases). Germline CDR1 is SGDLS and CDR2 is YYNGEE. V was shortened by 4 bases and J by 4 bases, with 11 bases between the two germline ends. The CDR3 covers 13 residues. CDR3 amino acids: CASSTTVFTEAFF. The DNA for the CDR3 is TGTGCCAGCAGCACGACAGTTTTCACTGAAGCTTTCTTT.

The chain recombines TRBV18 with TRBJ2-7; TRBD1 aligns across 7 bases. The CDR3 contains 14 residues. CDR1 and CDR2 from the germline V gene are KGHSH and LQKENI. J gave up 3 bases and V 3 bases, and 5 bases lay outside the gene matches. The CDR3 DNA reads as TGTGCCAGCTCACCGGACAGGACCCTCTACGAGCAGTACTTC. This encodes CASSPDRTLYEQYF.

The chain uses TRBV7-3 and TRBJ2-7; D is undetermined. V gave up 5 bases and J gave up 2 bases, with 16 bases separating them. CDR3 length: 15 amino acids. Germline V gene lookup returns CDR1 SGHTA and CDR2 FQGTGA. The DNA of the CDR3 is TGTGCCAGCAGCCCCCAGGCTGGCGGTACCTACGAGCAGTACTTC. Translated, it gives CASSPQAGGTYEQYF.

The V and J genes are TRBV7-2 and TRBJ1-2; D is ambiguous. Looked up from germline, CDR1 is SGHTA and CDR2 is FQGNSA. CDR3 length: 14 amino acids. The ends were cut back, 4 bases at V and 0 bases at J, with 9 bases in the middle. CDR3 sequence reads: CASSWAGPNYGYTF. CDR3 nucleotide sequence: TGTGCCAGCAGCTGGGCTGGACCTAACTATGGCTACACCTTC.